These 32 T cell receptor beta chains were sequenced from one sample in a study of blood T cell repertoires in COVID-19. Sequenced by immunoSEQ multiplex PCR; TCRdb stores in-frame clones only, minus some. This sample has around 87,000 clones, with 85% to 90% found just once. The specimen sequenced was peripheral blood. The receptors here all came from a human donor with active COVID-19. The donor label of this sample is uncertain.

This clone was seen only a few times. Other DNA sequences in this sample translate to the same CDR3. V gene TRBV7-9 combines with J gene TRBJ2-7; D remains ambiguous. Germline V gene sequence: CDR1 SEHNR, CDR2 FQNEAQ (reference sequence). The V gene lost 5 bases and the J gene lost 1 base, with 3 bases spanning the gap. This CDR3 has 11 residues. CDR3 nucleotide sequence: TGTGCCAGCAGCCCTTCCTACGAGCAGTACTTC. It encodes CASSPSYEQYF.

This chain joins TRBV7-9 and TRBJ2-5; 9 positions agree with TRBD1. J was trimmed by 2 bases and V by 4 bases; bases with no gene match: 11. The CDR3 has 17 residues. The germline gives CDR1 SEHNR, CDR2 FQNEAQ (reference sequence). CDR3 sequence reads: CASSSGTGYRLQETQYF. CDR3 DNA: TGTGCCAGCAGCTCTGGGACAGGGTACCGTCTTCAAGAGACCCAGTACTTC.

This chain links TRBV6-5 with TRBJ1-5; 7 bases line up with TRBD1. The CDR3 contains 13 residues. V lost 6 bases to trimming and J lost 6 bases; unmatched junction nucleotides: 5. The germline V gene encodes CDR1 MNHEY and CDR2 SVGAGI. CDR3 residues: CASRGQVGQPQHF. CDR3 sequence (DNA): TGTGCCAGCAGAGGACAGGTAGGTCAGCCCCAGCATTTT.

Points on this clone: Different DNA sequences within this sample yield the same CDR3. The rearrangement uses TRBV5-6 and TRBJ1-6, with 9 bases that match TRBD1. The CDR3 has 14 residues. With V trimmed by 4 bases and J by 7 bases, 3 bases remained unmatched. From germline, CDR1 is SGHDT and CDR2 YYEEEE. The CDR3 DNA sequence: TGTGCCAGCAGCCCTGGACAGGGGAATTCACCCCTCCACTTT. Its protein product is CASSPGQGNSPLHF.

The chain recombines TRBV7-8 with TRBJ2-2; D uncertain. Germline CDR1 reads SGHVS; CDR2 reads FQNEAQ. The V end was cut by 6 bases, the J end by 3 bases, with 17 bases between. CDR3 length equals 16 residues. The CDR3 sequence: CASSYHPHGDTGELFF. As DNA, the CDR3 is TGTGCCAGCAGTTACCACCCACATGGAGACACCGGGGAGCTGTTTTTT.

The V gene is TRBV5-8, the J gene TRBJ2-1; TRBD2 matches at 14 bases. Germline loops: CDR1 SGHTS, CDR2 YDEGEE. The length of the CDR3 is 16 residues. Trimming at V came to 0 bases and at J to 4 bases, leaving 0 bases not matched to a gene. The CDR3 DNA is TGTGCCAGCAGCTTGGGACTAGCGGGGGGGTACAATGAGCAGTTCTTC. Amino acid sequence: CASSLGLAGGYNEQFF.

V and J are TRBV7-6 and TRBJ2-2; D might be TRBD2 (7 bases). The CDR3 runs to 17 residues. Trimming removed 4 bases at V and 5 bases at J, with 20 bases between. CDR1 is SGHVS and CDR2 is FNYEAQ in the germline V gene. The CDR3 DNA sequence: TGTGCCAGCAGCTCCCTAGTGGCGGGGGCGGGAACCGGGGAGCTGTTTTTT. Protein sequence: CASSSLVAGAGTGELFF.

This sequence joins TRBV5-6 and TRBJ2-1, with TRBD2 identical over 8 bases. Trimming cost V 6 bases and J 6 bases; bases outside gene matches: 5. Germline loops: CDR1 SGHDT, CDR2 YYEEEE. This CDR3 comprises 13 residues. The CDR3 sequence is CASTAGGSNEQFF. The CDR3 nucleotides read TGTGCCAGCACGGCGGGGGGTTCCAATGAGCAGTTCTTC.

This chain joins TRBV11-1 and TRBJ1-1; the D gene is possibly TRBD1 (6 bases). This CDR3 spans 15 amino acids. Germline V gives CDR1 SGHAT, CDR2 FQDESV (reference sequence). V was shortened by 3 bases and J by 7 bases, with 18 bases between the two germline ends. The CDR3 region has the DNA TGTGCCAGCAGCTTGTTGGGGGCGAATTCTGATGAAGCTTTCTTT. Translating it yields CASSLLGANSDEAFF.

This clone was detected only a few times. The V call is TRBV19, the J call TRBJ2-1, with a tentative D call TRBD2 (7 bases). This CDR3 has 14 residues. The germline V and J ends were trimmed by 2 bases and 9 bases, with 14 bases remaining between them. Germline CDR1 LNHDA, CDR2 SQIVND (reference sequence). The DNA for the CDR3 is TGTGCCAGTAGTATAAGGGGGGGAATCGGTGAGCAGTTCTTC. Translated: CASSIRGGIGEQFF.

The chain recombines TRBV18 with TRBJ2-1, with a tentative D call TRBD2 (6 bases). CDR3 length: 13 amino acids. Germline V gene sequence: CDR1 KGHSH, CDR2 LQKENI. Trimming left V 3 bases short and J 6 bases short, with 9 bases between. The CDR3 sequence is CASSPVGGNEQFF. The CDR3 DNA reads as TGTGCCAGCTCACCTGTGGGGGGCAATGAGCAGTTCTTC.

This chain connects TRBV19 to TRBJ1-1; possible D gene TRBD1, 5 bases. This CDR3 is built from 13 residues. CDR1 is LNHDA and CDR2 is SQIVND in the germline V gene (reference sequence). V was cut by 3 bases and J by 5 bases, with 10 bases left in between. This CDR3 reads CASSMGGNTEAFF. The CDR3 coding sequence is TGTGCCAGTAGTATGGGGGGGAATACTGAAGCTTTCTTT.

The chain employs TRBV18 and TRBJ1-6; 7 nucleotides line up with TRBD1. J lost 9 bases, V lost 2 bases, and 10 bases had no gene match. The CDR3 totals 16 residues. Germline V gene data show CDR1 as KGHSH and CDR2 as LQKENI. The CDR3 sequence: CASSPRNTGVISPLHF. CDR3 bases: TGTGCCAGCTCACCAAGAAACACAGGGGTGATTTCACCCCTCCACTTT.

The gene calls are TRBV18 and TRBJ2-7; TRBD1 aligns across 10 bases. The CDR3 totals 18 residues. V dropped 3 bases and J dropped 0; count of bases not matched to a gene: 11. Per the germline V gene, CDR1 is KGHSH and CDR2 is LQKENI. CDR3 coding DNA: TGTGCCAGCTCACCGGGGAGGGGGACAGGGGCCCTCTCCTACGAGCAGTACTTC. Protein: CASSPGRGTGALSYEQYF. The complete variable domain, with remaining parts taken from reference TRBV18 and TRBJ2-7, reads NAGVMQNPRHLVRRRGQEARLRCSPMKGHSHVYWYRQLPEEGLKFMVYLQKENIIDESGMPKERFSAEFPKEGPSILRIQQVVRGDSAAYFCASSPGRGTGALSYEQYFGPGTRLTVT.

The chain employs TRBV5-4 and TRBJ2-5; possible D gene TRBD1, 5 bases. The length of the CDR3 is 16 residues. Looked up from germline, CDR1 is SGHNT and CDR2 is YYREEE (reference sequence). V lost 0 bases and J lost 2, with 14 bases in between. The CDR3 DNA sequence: TGTGCCAGCAGCTTGGGGGTGGCAGGGCCACAAGAGACCCAGTACTTC. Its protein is CASSLGVAGPQETQYF.

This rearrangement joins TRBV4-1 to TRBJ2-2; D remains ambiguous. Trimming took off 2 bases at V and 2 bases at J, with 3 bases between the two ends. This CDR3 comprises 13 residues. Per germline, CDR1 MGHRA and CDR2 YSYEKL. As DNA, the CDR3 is TGCGCCAGCAGCCAATTAAACACCGGGGAGCTGTTTTTT. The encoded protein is CASSQLNTGELFF.

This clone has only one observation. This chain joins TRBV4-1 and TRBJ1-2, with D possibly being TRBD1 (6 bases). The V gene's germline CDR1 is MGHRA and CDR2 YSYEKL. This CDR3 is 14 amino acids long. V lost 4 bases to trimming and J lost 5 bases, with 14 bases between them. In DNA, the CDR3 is TGCGCCAGCAGCCCATGGACAGCTCCATATGGCTACACCTTC. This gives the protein CASSPWTAPYGYTF.

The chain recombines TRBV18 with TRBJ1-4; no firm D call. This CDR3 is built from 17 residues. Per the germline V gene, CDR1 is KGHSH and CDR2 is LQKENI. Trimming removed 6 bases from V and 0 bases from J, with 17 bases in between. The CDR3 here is CASSPTIFSATNEKLFF. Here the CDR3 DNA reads TGTGCCAGCTCGCCTACGATATTTTCTGCAACTAATGAAAAACTGTTTTTT.

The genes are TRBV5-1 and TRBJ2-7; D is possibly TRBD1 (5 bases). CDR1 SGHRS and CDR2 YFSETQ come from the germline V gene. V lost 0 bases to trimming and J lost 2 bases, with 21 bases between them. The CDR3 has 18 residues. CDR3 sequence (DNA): TGCGCCAGCAGCTTGGTGGGGCTTACCATAACACAAACCTACGAGCAGTACTTC. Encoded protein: CASSLVGLTITQTYEQYF.

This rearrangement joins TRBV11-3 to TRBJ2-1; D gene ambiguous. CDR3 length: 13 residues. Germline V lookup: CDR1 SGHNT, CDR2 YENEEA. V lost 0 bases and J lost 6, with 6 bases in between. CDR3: CASSLERFNEQFF. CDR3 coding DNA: TGTGCCAGCAGCTTAGAGAGGTTCAATGAGCAGTTCTTC.

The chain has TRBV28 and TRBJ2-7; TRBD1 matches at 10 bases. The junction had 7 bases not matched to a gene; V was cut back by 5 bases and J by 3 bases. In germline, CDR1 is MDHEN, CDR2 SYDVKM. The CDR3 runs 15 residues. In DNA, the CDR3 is TGTGCCAGCAGTCGGGACAGGGGAACTCTCTACGAGCAGTACTTC. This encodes CASSRDRGTLYEQYF.

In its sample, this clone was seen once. In DNA form, the CDR3 reads TGTGCCAGCAGCTTATTACATCAGCGTGAGACCCAGTACTTC. Its protein is CASSLLHQRETQYF. V and J are TRBV7-9 and TRBJ2-5, with D hard to call. Germline CDR1 SEHNR, CDR2 FQNEAQ (reference sequence). The CDR3 is 14 residues long. Trimming left V 2 bases short and J 5 bases short, with 12 bases between.

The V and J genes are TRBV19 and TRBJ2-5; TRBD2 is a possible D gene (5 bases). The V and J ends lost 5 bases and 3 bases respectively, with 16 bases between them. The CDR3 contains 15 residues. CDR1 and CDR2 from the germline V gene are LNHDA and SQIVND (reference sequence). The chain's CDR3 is CASSPDFHREETQYF. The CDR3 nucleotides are TGTGCCAGTAGTCCGGACTTCCATCGGGAAGAGACCCAGTACTTC.

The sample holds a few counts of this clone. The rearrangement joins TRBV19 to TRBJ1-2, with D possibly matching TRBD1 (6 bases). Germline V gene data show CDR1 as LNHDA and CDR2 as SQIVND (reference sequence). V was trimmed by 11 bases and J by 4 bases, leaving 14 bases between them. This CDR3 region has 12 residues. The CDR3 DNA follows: TGTGCCTCCCTAGGACAGAGCTATGGCTACACCTTC. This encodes CASLGQSYGYTF. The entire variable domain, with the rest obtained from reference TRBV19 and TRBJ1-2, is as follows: DGGITQSPKYLFRKEGQNVTLSCEQNLNHDAMYWYRQDPGQGLRLIYYSQIVNDFQKGDIAEGYSVSREKKESFPLTVTSAQKNPTAFYLCASLGQSYGYTFGSGTRLTVV.

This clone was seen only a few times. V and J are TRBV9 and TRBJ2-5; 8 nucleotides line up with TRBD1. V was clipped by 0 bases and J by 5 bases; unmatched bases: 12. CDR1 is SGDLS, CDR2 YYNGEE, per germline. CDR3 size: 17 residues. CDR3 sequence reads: CASSVAPQGARLETQYF. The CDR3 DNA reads TGTGCCAGCAGCGTAGCACCCCAGGGGGCGCGGCTGGAGACCCAGTACTTC.

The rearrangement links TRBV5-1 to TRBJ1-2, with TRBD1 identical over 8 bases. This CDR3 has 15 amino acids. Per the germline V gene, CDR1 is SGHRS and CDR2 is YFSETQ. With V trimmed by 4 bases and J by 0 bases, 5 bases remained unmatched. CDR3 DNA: TGCGCCAGCAGCATCCGGACAGGGCCTAACTATGGCTACACCTTC. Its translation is CASSIRTGPNYGYTF. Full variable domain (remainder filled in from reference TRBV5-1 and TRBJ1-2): KAGVTQTPRYLIKTRGQQVTLSCSPISGHRSVSWYQQTPGQGLQFLFEYFSETQRNKGNFPGRFSGRQFSNSRSEMNVSTLELGDSALYLCASSIRTGPNYGYTFGSGTRLTVV.

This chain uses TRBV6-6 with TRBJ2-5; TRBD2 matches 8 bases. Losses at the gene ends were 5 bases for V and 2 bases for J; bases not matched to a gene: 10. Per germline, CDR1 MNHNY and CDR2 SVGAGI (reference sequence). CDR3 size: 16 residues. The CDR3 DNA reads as TGTGCCAGCAGTCCCAACCAGCGGGGGATACAAGAGACCCAGTACTTC. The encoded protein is CASSPNQRGIQETQYF.

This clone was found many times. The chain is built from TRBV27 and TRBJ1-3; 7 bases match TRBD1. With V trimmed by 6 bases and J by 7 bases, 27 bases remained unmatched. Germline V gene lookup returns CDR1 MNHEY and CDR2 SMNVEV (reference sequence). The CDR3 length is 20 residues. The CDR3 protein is CASSPSPRDSGAKVGNTIYF. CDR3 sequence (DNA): TGTGCCAGCAGCCCATCCCCTCGGGACAGCGGAGCGAAAGTTGGGAACACCATATATTTT.

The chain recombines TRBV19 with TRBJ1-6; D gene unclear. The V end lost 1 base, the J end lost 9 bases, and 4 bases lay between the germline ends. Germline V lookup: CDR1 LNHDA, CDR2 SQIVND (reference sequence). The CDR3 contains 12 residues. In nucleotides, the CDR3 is TGTGCCAGTAGTATAGGAGTTTCACCCCTCCACTTT. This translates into CASSIGVSPLHF.

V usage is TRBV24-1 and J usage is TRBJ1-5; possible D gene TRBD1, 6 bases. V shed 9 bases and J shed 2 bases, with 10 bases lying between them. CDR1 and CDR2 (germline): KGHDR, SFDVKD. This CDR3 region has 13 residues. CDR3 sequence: CATSPGGNQPQHF. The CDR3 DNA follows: TGTGCCACCTCGCCAGGGGGCAATCAGCCCCAGCATTTT.

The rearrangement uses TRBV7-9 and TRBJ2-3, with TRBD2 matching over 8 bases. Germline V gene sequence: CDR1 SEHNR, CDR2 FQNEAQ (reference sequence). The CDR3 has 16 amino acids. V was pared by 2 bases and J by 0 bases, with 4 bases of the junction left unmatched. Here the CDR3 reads CASSLTGGRSTDTQYF. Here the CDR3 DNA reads TGTGCCAGCAGCTTAACGGGGGGGCGGAGCACAGATACGCAGTATTTT.

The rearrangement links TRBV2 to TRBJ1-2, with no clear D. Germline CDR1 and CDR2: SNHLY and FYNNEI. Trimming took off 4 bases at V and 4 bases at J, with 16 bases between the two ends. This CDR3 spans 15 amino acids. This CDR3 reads CASSGSTPRTYGYTF. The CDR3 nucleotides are TGTGCCAGCAGTGGAAGCACGCCTCGAACCTATGGCTACACCTTC.